One sample yielded the 8 T cell receptor beta chains listed below, sequenced in a study of patients and donors after allogeneic stem cell transplantation. TCRdb called the RT-PCR reads again in MiXCR, with one record for every CDR3 protein. The profile shows about a million distinct CDR3 sequences, about a sixth of them singletons. The sequencing sample was made of blood, either unsorted or a sorted T cell fraction (not recorded which). Source of these receptors: a human donor who was either an allogeneic HSCT recipient or a stem cell or donor lymphocyte infusion donor (not recorded which). It is not recorded whose cells these are; they may come from a transplant donor.

This clonotype was counted between two and nine times. The rearrangement links TRBV10-1 to TRBJ2-7, with D possibly being TRBD1 (5 bases). The length of the CDR3 is 15 residues. Deletions cut 6 bases from V and 1 base from J, with 16 bases between. The germline gives CDR1 WNHNN, CDR2 SYGVQD (reference sequence). The CDR3 region has the DNA TGCGCCAGCAGAAATGCTGGACACTTATCCTACGAGCAGTACTTC. This encodes CASRNAGHLSYEQYF.

There are a few counts of this clonotype. The chain has TRBV10-3 and TRBJ1-1; TRBD1 might be the D (5 bases). V gave up 3 bases and J gave up 8 bases, with 22 bases separating them. Germline V lookup: CDR1 ENHRY, CDR2 SYGVKD. This CDR3 region has 16 residues. DNA for the CDR3: TGTGCCATCAGTGATCCCCTCGACACAGGCGACCGAGAAGCTTTCTTT. As protein: CAISDPLDTGDREAFF.

This clonotype was counted at least ten times. The rearrangement links TRBV12-3 or TRBV12-4 to TRBJ2-7; D tentatively fits TRBD1 or TRBD2 (5 bases each). The CDR3 totals 14 residues. V dropped 3 bases and J dropped 4 bases, with 13 bases sitting between them. CDR3 DNA sequence: TGTGCCAGCAGTTTGAGGGGAGCTCCTTACGAGCAGTACTTC. This gives the protein CASSLRGAPYEQYF.

This sequence joins TRBV3-1 and TRBJ2-7; TRBD2 is a possible D gene (5 bases). The CDR3 has 15 amino acids. The germline V gene encodes CDR1 LGHDT and CDR2 YNNKEL (reference sequence). With 6 bases removed from V and 0 bases from J, the gap between germline ends came to 15 bases. In DNA form, the CDR3 reads TGTGCCAGCAGAGGGCTGGCGGGTAGCTCCTACGAGCAGTACTTC. It yields the protein CASRGLAGSSYEQYF.

The gene calls are TRBV6-4 and TRBJ2-3; no clear D. Germline-derived CDR1 and CDR2 are MRHNA and SNTAGT. V lost 3 bases and J 2 bases, leaving 15 bases between the germline ends. CDR3 length: 16 amino acids. Here the CDR3 reads CASSEGLDPFTDTQYF. In DNA, the CDR3 is TGTGCCAGCAGTGAGGGATTGGACCCTTTCACAGATACGCAGTATTTT.

In this sample, this clonotype turned up many times. J is TRBJ1-1 and V is TRBV6-1; 11 nucleotides agree with TRBD1. This CDR3 spans 15 amino acids. In germline, CDR1 is MNHNS, CDR2 SASEGT. V lost 6 bases, J lost 4 bases, and 7 bases stayed unmatched. The CDR3 region has the DNA TGTGCCAGCAGCCCCTCGGGGACAGGGGGCACTGAAGCTTTCTTT. The encoded protein is CASSPSGTGGTEAFF.

In this sample, this clonotype turned up a few times. The J gene is TRBJ2-1, the V gene TRBV7-2, with TRBD1 matching 9 bases. The CDR3 totals 15 residues. Germline-derived CDR1 and CDR2 are SGHTA and FQGNSA. Trimming removed 4 bases from V and 8 bases from J; junction bases left unmatched: 9. CDR3 in DNA: TGTGCCAGCAGCTCGACAGGGGGGACATACCATGAGCAGTTCTTC. As protein: CASSSTGGTYHEQFF.

The chain recombines TRBV15 with TRBJ1-6; D remains unclear. The CDR3 runs 14 residues. V gave up 5 bases and J gave up 2 bases, with 7 bases separating them. Per the germline V gene, CDR1 is LNHNV and CDR2 is YYDKDF (reference sequence). CDR3 amino acids: CATSGPPYNSPLHF. In DNA form, the CDR3 reads TGTGCCACCAGCGGACCCCCCTATAATTCACCCCTCCACTTT. The complete variable domain, with remaining parts taken from reference TRBV15 and TRBJ1-6, reads DAMVIQNPRYQVTQFGKPVTLSCSQTLNHNVMYWYQQKSSQAPKLLFHYYDKDFNNEADTPDNFQSRRPNTSFCFLDIRSPGLGDTAMYLCATSGPPYNSPLHFGNGTRLTVT.